A selection of T cell receptor beta chains follows, all from one sample in a study of OX40 agonist ivuxolimab in advanced cancers. The repertoire was sequenced with immunoSEQ multiplex PCR; TCRdb's copy has only in-frame clones and lacks some. This sample has around 67,000 clones; about 88% occur once, and the top ten carry 2% to 2.5%. Sequenced here: CD4+ or CD8+ T cells sorted from blood, sampled in a trial of the OX40 agonist ivuxolimab. Receptors originate from an adult with an advanced solid tumor such as melanoma, head and neck, liver or kidney cancer. Both conserved end residues are part of each CDR3. The D gene is left open where the match is weak. Clone size is stated in some rows and not others, as once, few, many or a class when expanded.

length	size	V	D	J	CDR3	DNA
13	NA	TRBV19	TRBD2	TRBJ2-5	CASSKGLEETQYF	TGTGCCAGTAGTAAGGGACTAGAAGAGACCCAGTACTTC
15	NA	TRBV6-6	TRBD2	TRBJ2-1	CASNSGGAPYNEQFF	TGTGCCAGCAACTCCGGGGGGGCCCCGTACAATGAGCAGTTCTTC
15	few	TRBV4-2	TRBD1	TRBJ1-2	CASRLSPGQGDGYTF	TGTGCCAGCAGACTTAGTCCGGGACAGGGTGATGGCTACACCTTC
13	NA	TRBV7-9	TRBD1	TRBJ1-4	CASSLQTGEKLFF	TGTGCCAGCAGCTTGCAGACAGGGGAAAAACTGTTTTTT
14	NA	TRBV5-1	NA	TRBJ2-1	CASSWRGVDYEQFF	TGCGCCAGCAGCTGGAGGGGTGTGGATTATGAGCAGTTCTTC
16	NA	TRBV5-5	TRBD1	TRBJ1-1	CASSFFPTGMNTEAFF	TGTGCCAGCAGCTTCTTCCCGACAGGGATGAACACTGAAGCTTTCTTT
16	NA	TRBV11-1	TRBD2	TRBJ2-3	CASSYGLAGVTDTQYF	TGTGCCAGCAGCTACGGACTAGCGGGAGTAACAGATACGCAGTATTTT
12	NA	TRBV2	NA	TRBJ2-5	CASTLGPETQYF	TGTGCCAGCACTCTAGGGCCAGAGACCCAGTACTTC
16	NA	TRBV9	TRBD1	TRBJ1-4	CASSAFTGATNEKLFF	TGTGCCAGCAGCGCCTTTACAGGGGCCACTAATGAAAAACTGTTTTTT
12	NA	TRBV5-4	NA	TRBJ2-2	CASSPAGGELFF	TGTGCCAGCAGCCCCGCAGGGGGGGAGCTGTTTTTT
16	once	TRBV5-4	NA	TRBJ1-4	CASSLGAGLANEKLFF	TGTGCCAGCAGCTTGGGTGCAGGGTTGGCTAATGAAAAACTGTTTTTT
14	NA	TRBV4-1	TRBD1	TRBJ1-4	CASSQDRGGEKLFF	TGCGCCAGCAGCCAGGACAGGGGGGGTGAAAAACTGTTTTTT
13	NA	TRBV29-1	TRBD1	TRBJ2-5	CSAPGQGQETQYF	TGCAGCGCCCCCGGACAGGGCCAAGAGACCCAGTACTTC
13	NA	TRBV5-8	NA	TRBJ2-1	CASSSPASGEQFF	TGTGCCAGCAGCTCGCCTGCCTCCGGTGAGCAGTTCTTC
13	NA	TRBV30	NA	TRBJ1-6	CAWSVRPPSPLHF	TGTGCCTGGAGTGTAAGGCCCCCTTCACCCCTCCACTTT
15	NA	TRBV7-2	TRBD1	TRBJ2-1	CASSLDRGLYNEQFF	TGTGCCAGCAGCTTAGACAGGGGGCTCTACAATGAGCAGTTCTTC
13	NA	TRBV7-2	TRBD1	TRBJ2-4	CASSTGTVNIQYF	TGTGCCAGCAGTACCGGGACAGTAAACATTCAGTACTTC
15	NA	TRBV4-2	NA	TRBJ2-7	CASSRETTENYEQYF	TGTGCCAGCAGCCGAGAAACCACAGAAAACTACGAGCAGTACTTC
15	NA	TRBV7-8	TRBD2	TRBJ2-1	CASSLRREGRNEQFF	TGTGCCAGCTCCCTAAGGCGGGAGGGCAGGAATGAGCAGTTCTTC
17	NA	TRBV7-2	NA	TRBJ1-3	CASSERPPQVSGNTIYF	TGTGCCAGCAGCGAAAGACCACCACAGGTCTCTGGAAACACCATATATTTT
14	NA	TRBV6-5	NA	TRBJ1-3	CASSSPPGGNTIYF	TGTGCCAGCAGTTCCCCACCCGGGGGCAACACCATATATTTT
12	NA	TRBV29-1	TRBD1	TRBJ2-7	CSVAGRGHEQYF	TGCAGCGTTGCGGGCAGGGGGCACGAGCAGTACTTC
14	NA	TRBV7-2	NA	TRBJ1-2	CASSFSTGPYGYTF	TGTGCCAGCAGCTTCTCAACAGGACCCTATGGCTACACCTTC
11	NA	TRBV20-1	NA	TRBJ2-1	CSAGTYNEQFF	TGCAGTGCGGGGACTTACAATGAGCAGTTCTTC
13	NA	TRBV7-2	NA	TRBJ2-7	CASSPDEVGEQYF	TGTGCCAGCAGCCCAGATGAGGTCGGCGAGCAGTACTTC
12	NA	TRBV2	NA	TRBJ1-5	CASRALDQPQHF	TGTGCCAGCAGGGCCCTAGATCAGCCCCAGCATTTT
14	few	TRBV15	TRBD2	TRBJ2-5	CATSRDLAAQTQYF	TGTGCCACCAGCAGAGATCTAGCGGCCCAGACCCAGTACTTC
15	NA	TRBV28	NA	TRBJ2-5	CASSSPGRTEETQYF	TGTGCCAGCAGTTCTCCGGGTCGAACAGAGGAGACCCAGTACTTC
16	NA	TRBV5-1	TRBD2	TRBJ2-1	CASSPQLAGLSNEQFF	TGCGCCAGCAGCCCACAACTAGCGGGTTTAAGCAATGAGCAGTTCTTC
14	NA	TRBV6-6	NA	TRBJ1-6	CASTEPPGNSPLHF	TGTGCCAGCACCGAACCCCCAGGGAATTCACCCCTCCACTTT
16	few	TRBV7-2	NA	TRBJ2-7	CASSRRTPGDRMEQYF	TGTGCCAGCAGCCGCCGGACCCCGGGAGACCGGATGGAGCAGTACTTC
13	NA	TRBV7-5	NA	TRBJ2-7	CASSPGGAGEQYF	TGTGCCAGCAGCCCAGGCGGGGCAGGCGAGCAGTACTTC
15	NA	TRBV11-3	NA	TRBJ2-2	CASSLDSLNTGELFF	TGTGCCAGCAGCTTAGATTCCTTGAACACCGGGGAGCTGTTTTTT
14	NA	TRBV5-6	NA	TRBJ1-6	CASSLVGGASPLHF	TGTGCCAGCAGCTTGGTCGGGGGCGCATCACCCCTCCACTTT
11	NA	TRBV28	NA	TRBJ1-2	CASSPNYGYTF	TGTGCCAGCAGCCCCAACTATGGCTACACCTTC
14	NA	TRBV30	NA	TRBJ2-6	CAHTRGSGANVLTF	TGTGCCCACACGAGGGGCTCTGGGGCCAACGTCCTGACTTTC
13	NA	TRBV6-5	NA	TRBJ2-5	CASRAPSVGTQYF	TGTGCCAGCAGAGCCCCTAGCGTGGGGACCCAGTACTTC
12	NA	TRBV14	NA	TRBJ2-4	CASSQEGGIQYF	TGTGCCAGCAGCCAAGAAGGAGGAATTCAGTACTTC
16	NA	TRBV19	NA	TRBJ2-7	CASSPTPGIFSDEQYF	TGTGCCAGTAGTCCTACCCCTGGGATATTTTCCGACGAGCAGTACTTC
15	NA	TRBV2	TRBD1	TRBJ2-2	CASSLGTVNTGELFF	TGTGCCAGCAGCCTAGGGACAGTTAACACCGGGGAGCTGTTTTTT
14	NA	TRBV18	NA	TRBJ1-3	CASSLSRIGNTIYF	TGTGCCAGCTCACTCTCTCGGATCGGAAACACCATATATTTT
15	NA	TRBV28	NA	TRBJ2-6	CASSLFTAGANVLTF	TGTGCCAGCAGTCTGTTCACCGCTGGGGCCAACGTCCTGACTTTC
17	NA	TRBV19	TRBD1	TRBJ1-6	CASSIYLRGQGIMSLHF	TGTGCCAGTAGTATATATCTCCGGGGACAGGGGATTATGTCCCTCCACTTT
15	once	TRBV5-4	TRBD2	TRBJ2-2	CASSQTSGRSGELFF	TGTGCCAGCAGTCAGACTAGCGGGAGGTCCGGGGAGCTGTTTTTT
16	NA	TRBV4-2	TRBD2	TRBJ2-1	CASSPQRGGTYNEQFF	TGTGCCAGCAGCCCACAACGGGGGGGAACCTACAATGAGCAGTTCTTC
13	NA	TRBV10-3	NA	TRBJ1-2	CAISDEGNSGYTF	TGTGCCATCAGTGATGAGGGTAATTCTGGCTACACCTTC
14	medium-sized	TRBV5-6	TRBD1	TRBJ2-7	CASSQRTGAYEQYF	TGTGCCAGCAGCCAACGGACAGGAGCCTACGAGCAGTACTTC
15	NA	TRBV5-1	NA	TRBJ2-5	CASSPVMREGETQYF	TGCGCCAGCAGCCCCGTCATGCGGGAAGGAGAGACCCAGTACTTC
14	NA	TRBV5-1	NA	TRBJ1-1	CASTLWGANTEAFF	TGCGCCAGCACCCTCTGGGGGGCGAACACTGAAGCTTTCTTT